The 24 T cell receptor beta chains in this list originate from one sample, sequenced in a study of tumor and adjacent non-tumor tissue in lung cancer. TCRbeta libraries were built with three rounds of nested PCR, modified from ARM-PCR. TCRdb recomputed calls from the multiplex PCR reads with MiXCR, one row per CDR3 protein. The data show tens of thousands of distinct CDR3 sequences, with around three quarters seen just once and 20% to 25% held by the top ten. The template was RNA from unsorted bulk tissue. Distant lung tissue was collected more than 3 cm away from the tumor edge. Source material: distant non-tumor lung tissue. These receptor sequences come from a woman aged 55-69 years with non-small cell lung cancer.

With respect to this clonotype: This clone may be a read error of a much larger clone one base away. The V gene is TRBV29-1, the J gene TRBJ2-2; D possibly corresponds to TRBD2 (6 bases). Per germline, CDR1 SQVTM and CDR2 ANQGSEA. CDR3 size: 13 residues. The CDR3 protein is CIVASGPTGGLFF. In nucleotides, the CDR3 is TGCATCGTTGCCTCCGGGCCTACCGGGGGGCTGTTTTTT.

This clonotype was found once. This chain links TRBV6-5 with TRBJ1-1, with TRBD1 matching over 7 bases. This CDR3 contains 15 residues. Germline V gene lookup returns CDR1 MNHEY and CDR2 SVGAGI. Trimming cost V 10 bases and J 4 bases; bases outside gene matches: 15. As DNA, the CDR3 is TGTGCCAACAGGGAAAGAGGGGGCTGGAGCACTGAAGCTTTCTTT. Translation: CANRERGGWSTEAFF.

This clonotype was seen many times. The V call is TRBV4-1, the J call TRBJ1-1, with TRBD1 matching over 7 bases. CDR1 and CDR2 (germline): MGHRA, YSYEKL. Unmatched junction bases numbered 18, after V lost 0 bases and J lost 8 bases. The CDR3 totals 18 residues. CDR3 nucleotides: TGCGCCAGCAGCCAAGAGTTCGGTCGGGGACAGCGGACGGGGGAAGCTTTCTTT. It translates to CASSQEFGRGQRTGEAFF.

As regards this clonotype: It may be a read error: a sequence one base away is much more abundant. The rearrangement links TRBV5-8 to TRBJ2-2; TRBD1 is a possible D gene (6 bases). Germline V CDR1 and CDR2: SGHTS, YDEGEE. CDR3 length: 14 residues. For the CDR3, the DNA is TGTGCCAGCAGCTTGACAGGGAACACCGGGAAGCTGTTTTTT. Its protein product is CASSLTGNTGKLFF.

The chain uses TRBV6-2 or TRBV6-3 and TRBJ1-5, with D maybe TRBD1 (6 bases). Looked up from germline, CDR1 is MNHEY and CDR2 is SVGEGT. The V gene lost 9 bases and the J gene lost 7 bases, with 16 bases spanning the gap. The CDR3 contains 13 residues. The chain's CDR3 is CASKRDNKQPQHF. CDR3 coding DNA: TGTGCCAGTAAGAGGGACAACAAACAGCCCCAGCATTTT.

This clonotype was recorded only once. The J gene is TRBJ2-3, the V gene TRBV28; maybe TRBD2 (6 bases). This CDR3 is built from 14 residues. Germline V gene sequence: CDR1 MDHEN, CDR2 SYDVKM. The germline V and J ends were trimmed by 5 bases and 5 bases, with 14 bases remaining between them. The CDR3 DNA reads as TGTGCCAGCAGTCGGGACTCGGGCCTAGATACGCAGTATTTT. As protein: CASSRDSGLDTQYF.

Notes on this clonotype: The junction departs from germline at one end; a sequencing error may be responsible. The V call is TRBV11-2, the J call TRBJ1-2; D is uncertain. The CDR3 covers 12 residues. CDR1 and CDR2 (germline): SGHAT, FQNNGV. The CDR3 loop reads CASGLSSGVNTF. In DNA form, the CDR3 reads TGTGCCAGCGGCTTAAGTTCGGGAGTCAACACCTTC.

V and J are TRBV6-5 and TRBJ1-6; D not certain. V lost 6 bases, J lost 16 bases, and 28 bases lay in between. Germline V lookup: CDR1 MNHEY, CDR2 SVGAGI. CDR3 length: 16 residues. As DNA, the CDR3 is TGTGCCAGCAGAGACCCAAACTTCGGGGAGTATTCACAACTCCACTTT. It specifies CASRDPNFGEYSQLHF.

About this clonotype: One end of the junction varies from germline; a read error may be responsible. The chain uses TRBV6-2 or TRBV6-3 and TRBJ2-1; unclear D gene. The CDR3 has 13 residues. Germline lookup yields CDR1 MNHEY and CDR2 SVGEGT. CDR3 in amino acids: CASSYGEVDERFF. The CDR3 region has the DNA TGTGCCAGCAGTTACGGAGAGGTTGATGAGCGGTTCTTC.

The chain employs TRBV5-6 and TRBJ2-3, with D unresolved. This CDR3 is built from 14 residues. Germline V gives CDR1 SGHDT, CDR2 YYEEEE. The CDR3 region has the DNA TGTGTCAACAGCTTGGGAAGCCGCACAGATACGCAGTATTTT. This gives the protein CVNSLGSRTDTQYF.

The rearrangement links TRBV4-3 to TRBJ2-1; perhaps D is TRBD1 or TRBD2 (5 bases each). Germline V CDR1 and CDR2: LGHNA, YSLEER. The ends were cut back, 7 bases at V and 9 bases at J, with 22 bases in the middle. The CDR3 contains 15 residues. The CDR3 nucleotides read TGCGCCAGCAACCCCGCGGTGGGCCAGAGGGGTGAGCAGTTCTTC. Its protein product is CASNPAVGQRGEQFF.

As for this clonotype: Relative to the germline gene, one junction end is altered; a read error may explain this. The chain is built from TRBV5-5 and TRBJ2-7, with D possibly TRBD2 on 5 matching bases. There are 12 residues in the CDR3. Germline CDR1 and CDR2: SGHKS and YYEKEE (reference sequence). The DNA for the CDR3 is TGTGCCAGCAGCTTAAGGACTCGCGAGCAATACTTC. This encodes CASSLRTREQYF.

As regards this clonotype: The CDR3 does not end in the conserved phenylalanine or tryptophan, so this is likely a read error. This chain uses TRBV4-3 with TRBJ1-1; TRBD1 might be the D (5 bases). Germline values: CDR1 LGHNA, CDR2 YSLEER. The CDR3 extends over 13 amino acids. The CDR3 nucleotides read TGCGCCAGCAGTCAAGATTCTCCAGGGGAAGCTTTCTAT. Translation: CASSQDSPGEAFY.

Comment on this clonotype: This could be a read error, since a much larger clone is one nucleotide away. CDR3 sequence: CATSNTSGSLYEQFF. In nucleotides, the CDR3 is TGTGCCACCAGTAATACTAGCGGGAGTCTCTATGAGCAGTTCTTC. J is TRBJ2-1 and V is TRBV24-1, with 11 bases that match TRBD2. Germline lookup yields CDR1 KGHDR and CDR2 SFDVKD. Unmatched junction bases numbered 8, after V lost 6 bases and J lost 8 bases. CDR3 size: 15 residues.

As concerns this clonotype: One end of the junction varies from germline; a read error may be responsible. The genes are TRBV11-2 and TRBJ2-7; 10 bases line up with TRBD2. In germline, CDR1 is SGHAT, CDR2 FQNNGV. The CDR3 has 14 amino acids. CDR3 DNA sequence: TGTGCGAGCAGCAATAGCGGGGGGACCGTCGAGAAGTACTTC. Encoded protein: CASSNSGGTVEKYF.

This clonotype was picked up one time. The chain couples TRBV4-3 to TRBJ2-3, with 7 bases matching TRBD2. The CDR3 is 15 residues long. V shed 7 bases and J 1 base; nucleotides not matched to a gene: 8. CDR1 LGHNA and CDR2 YSLEER come from the germline V gene. DNA for the CDR3: TGCGCCAGCACCAAGGGACTAACGGGCACAGATACGCAGTATTTT. Residues: CASTKGLTGTDTQYF.

In its sample, this clonotype was seen a few times. A much larger clone lies one base from this, so it may be a read error. The chain uses TRBV7-9 and TRBJ2-4, with D perhaps TRBD1 or TRBD2 (5 bases each). CDR3 length: 14 amino acids. The V gene's germline CDR1 is SEHNR and CDR2 FQNEAQ (reference sequence). V was pared by 4 bases and J by 9 bases, with 16 bases between. DNA for the CDR3: TGTGCCAGCAGCTCCGGGGCAGTCGGCGGCATTCAGTACTTC. Protein sequence: CASSSGAVGGIQYF.

V usage is TRBV11-1 and J usage is TRBJ2-5; D might be TRBD1 or TRBD2, each matching 5 bases. The CDR3 covers 16 residues. CDR1 is SGHAT and CDR2 is FQDESV in the germline V gene (reference sequence). V was clipped by 5 bases and J by 4 bases, with 20 bases between them. This CDR3 is CASSRRQLEGIETQYF. As DNA, the CDR3 is TGTGCCAGCAGCCGACGACAGCTCGAGGGGATAGAGACCCAGTACTTC.

In regard to this clonotype: A much bigger clone sits one base away, suggesting this may be a read error. Written as DNA, the CDR3 is TGTGCCAGCAAGGAAGGCTACGAGCAGTACTTC. It translates to CASKEGYEQYF. The chain recombines TRBV28 with TRBJ2-7; D not resolved. There are 11 residues in the CDR3. Trimming pared 7 bases from V and 3 bases from J, leaving 7 bases between. Germline values: CDR1 MDHEN, CDR2 SYDVKM.

The gene calls are TRBV5-4 and TRBJ2-7, with D possibly called TRBD1 or TRBD2 (5 bases each). CDR3 size: 14 residues. Germline V gene data show CDR1 as SGHNT and CDR2 as YYREEE (reference sequence). V was trimmed by 5 bases and J by 9 bases, leaving 21 bases between them. The DNA for the CDR3 is TGTGCCAGCAGGTACCGGGATAGGGGTCCCCTGCAGTACTTC. As protein: CASRYRDRGPLQYF.

Of note for this clonotype: One junction end disagrees with the germline gene, perhaps due to a read error. The chain couples TRBV4-2 to TRBJ2-1, with 7 bases that match TRBD2. CDR1 and CDR2 from the germline V gene are LGHNA and YNFKEQ. CDR3 length: 17 amino acids. The CDR3 DNA is TGTGTCAGCAGCCATAAACTAGCGTGGGATAACCGGGTGGAGCAGTTCTTC. Residues: CVSSHKLAWDNRVEQFF.

The DNA for the CDR3 is TGCGCCAGCAGTTTTCCTCCCGGGACAGGGAAAAACGAGCAGTACTTC. Encoded protein: CASSFPPGTGKNEQYF. The chain has TRBV4-3 and TRBJ2-7; 9 bases align to TRBD1. Germline CDR1 LGHNA, CDR2 YSLEER. The ends lost 6 bases at V and 5 bases at J; junction bases unmatched: 14. The CDR3 runs to 16 residues.

In regard to this clonotype: One base away lies a much larger clone, so this may be a sequencing read error. This rearrangement joins TRBV30 to TRBJ2-3; D call uncertain. The CDR3 runs to 13 residues. The germline CDR1 and CDR2 sequences are GTSNPN and SVGIG (reference sequence). V was trimmed by 5 bases and J by 6 bases, leaving 15 bases between them. The CDR3 DNA sequence: TGTGCCTGGTGTGGGGTCTCGAGGGATACGCAGTATTTT. It specifies CAWCGVSRDTQYF.

In the case of this clonotype: The final CDR3 position lacks the conserved phenylalanine or tryptophan, pointing to a likely read error. The V call is TRBV20-1, the J call TRBJ1-6; 7 bases agree with TRBD1. The junction had 7 bases not matched to a gene; V was cut back by 0 bases and J by 8 bases. Looked up from germline, CDR1 is DFQATT and CDR2 is SNEGSKA (reference sequence). The CDR3 totals 15 residues. CDR3 DNA: TGCAGTGCTAGAGATCCCAGACAGGGTGATTCACCCCTCCACTAT. Amino acid sequence: CSARDPRQGDSPLHY.